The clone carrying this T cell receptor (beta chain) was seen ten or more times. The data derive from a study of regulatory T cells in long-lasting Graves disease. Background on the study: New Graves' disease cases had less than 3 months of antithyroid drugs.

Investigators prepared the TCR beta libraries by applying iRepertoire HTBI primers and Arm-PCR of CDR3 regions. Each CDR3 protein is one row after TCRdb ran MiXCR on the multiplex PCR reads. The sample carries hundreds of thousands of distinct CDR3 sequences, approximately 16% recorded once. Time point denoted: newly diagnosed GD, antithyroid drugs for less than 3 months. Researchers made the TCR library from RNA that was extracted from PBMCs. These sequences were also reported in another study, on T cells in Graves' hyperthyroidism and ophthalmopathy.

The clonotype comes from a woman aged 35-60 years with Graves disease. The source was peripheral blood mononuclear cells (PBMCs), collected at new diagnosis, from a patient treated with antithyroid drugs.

CDR3 nucleotide sequence: TGTGCCAGCAGTTCCCCAAGCCTGGGGGGCACGGAGACCCAGTACTTC. Residues: CASSSPSLGGTETQYF. The chain combines TRBV28 with TRBJ2-5; either TRBD1 or TRBD2 may fit D (6 bases each). Between the trimmed V and J ends, which lost 4 bases and 5 bases, there was a span of 20 bases. The CDR3 covers 16 residues. The V gene's germline CDR1 is MDHEN and CDR2 SYDVKM.